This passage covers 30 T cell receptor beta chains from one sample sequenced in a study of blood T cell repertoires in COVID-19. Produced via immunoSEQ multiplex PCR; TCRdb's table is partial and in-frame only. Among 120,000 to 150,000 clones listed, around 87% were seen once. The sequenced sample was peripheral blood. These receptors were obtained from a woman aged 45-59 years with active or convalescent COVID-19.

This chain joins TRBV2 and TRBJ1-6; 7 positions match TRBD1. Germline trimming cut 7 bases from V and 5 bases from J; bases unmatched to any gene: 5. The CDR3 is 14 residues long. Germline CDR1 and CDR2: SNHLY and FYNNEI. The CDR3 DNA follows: TGTGCCAGCAACGGGGACAGTAATAATTCACCCCTCCACTTT. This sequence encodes CASNGDSNNSPLHF.

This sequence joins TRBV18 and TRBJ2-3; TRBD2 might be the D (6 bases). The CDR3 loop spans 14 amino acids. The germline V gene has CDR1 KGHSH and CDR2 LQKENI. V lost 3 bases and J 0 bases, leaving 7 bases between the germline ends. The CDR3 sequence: CASSPTRSTDTQYF. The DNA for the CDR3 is TGTGCCAGCTCACCGACTAGAAGCACAGATACGCAGTATTTT.

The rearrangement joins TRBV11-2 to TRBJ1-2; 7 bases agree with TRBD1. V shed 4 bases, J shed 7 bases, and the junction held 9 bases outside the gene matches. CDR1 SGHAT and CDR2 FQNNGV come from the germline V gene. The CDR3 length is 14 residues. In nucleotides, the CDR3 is TGTGCCAGCAGCTCCGGGGACAGATGGGCTGGCTACACCTTC. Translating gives CASSSGDRWAGYTF.

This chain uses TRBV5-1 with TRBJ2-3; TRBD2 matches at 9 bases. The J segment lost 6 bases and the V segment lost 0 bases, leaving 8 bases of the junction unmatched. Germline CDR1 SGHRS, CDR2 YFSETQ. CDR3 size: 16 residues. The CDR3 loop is CASSLGSSGMMDTQYF. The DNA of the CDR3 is TGCGCCAGCAGCTTGGGGTCTAGCGGGATGATGGATACGCAGTATTTT.

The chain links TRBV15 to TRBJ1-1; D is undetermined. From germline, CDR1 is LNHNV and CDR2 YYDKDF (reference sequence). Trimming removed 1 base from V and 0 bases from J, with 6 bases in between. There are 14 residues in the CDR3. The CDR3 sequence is CATSRVIMNTEAFF. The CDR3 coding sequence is TGTGCCACCAGCAGAGTTATAATGAACACTGAAGCTTTCTTT.

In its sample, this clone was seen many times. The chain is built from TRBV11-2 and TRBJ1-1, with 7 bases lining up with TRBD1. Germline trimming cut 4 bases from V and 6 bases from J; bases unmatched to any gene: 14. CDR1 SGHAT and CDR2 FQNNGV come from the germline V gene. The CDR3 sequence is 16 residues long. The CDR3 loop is CASSSPRRRGVSEAFF. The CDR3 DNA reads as TGTGCCAGCAGCTCACCGAGGCGCAGGGGGGTATCTGAAGCTTTCTTT.

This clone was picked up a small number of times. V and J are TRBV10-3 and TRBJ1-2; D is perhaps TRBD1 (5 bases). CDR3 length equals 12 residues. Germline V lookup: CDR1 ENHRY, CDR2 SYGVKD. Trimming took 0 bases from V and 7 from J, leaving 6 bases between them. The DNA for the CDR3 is TGTGCCATCAGTGAGTCCAGGGCTGGCTACACCTTC. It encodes CAISESRAGYTF.

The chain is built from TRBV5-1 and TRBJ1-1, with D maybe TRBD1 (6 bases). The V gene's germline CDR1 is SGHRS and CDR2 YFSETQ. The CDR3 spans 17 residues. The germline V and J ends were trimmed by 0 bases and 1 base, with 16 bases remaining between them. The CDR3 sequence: CASSLAPISGQNTEAFF. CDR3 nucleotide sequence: TGCGCCAGCAGCTTGGCGCCAATATCGGGACAGAACACTGAAGCTTTCTTT.

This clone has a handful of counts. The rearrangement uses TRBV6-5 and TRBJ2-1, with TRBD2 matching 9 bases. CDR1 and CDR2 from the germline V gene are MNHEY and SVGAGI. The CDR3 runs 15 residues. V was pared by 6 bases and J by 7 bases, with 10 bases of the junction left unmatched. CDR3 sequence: CASRTIAGEVNEQFF. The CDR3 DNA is TGTGCCAGCAGAACTATAGCGGGAGAGGTGAATGAGCAGTTCTTC.

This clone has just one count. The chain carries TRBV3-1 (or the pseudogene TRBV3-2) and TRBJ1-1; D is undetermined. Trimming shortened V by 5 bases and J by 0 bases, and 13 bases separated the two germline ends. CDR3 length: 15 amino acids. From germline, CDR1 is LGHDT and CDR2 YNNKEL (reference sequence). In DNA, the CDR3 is TGTGCCAGCAGCTTGAGAAGTAGCCTGAACACTGAAGCTTTCTTT. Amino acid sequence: CASSLRSSLNTEAFF.

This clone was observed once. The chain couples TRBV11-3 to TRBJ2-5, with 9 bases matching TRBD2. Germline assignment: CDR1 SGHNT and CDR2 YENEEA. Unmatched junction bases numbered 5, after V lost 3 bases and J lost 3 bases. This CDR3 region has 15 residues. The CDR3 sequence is CASSLSGGREETQYF. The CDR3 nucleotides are TGTGCCAGCAGCTTGAGCGGGGGGAGGGAAGAGACCCAGTACTTC.

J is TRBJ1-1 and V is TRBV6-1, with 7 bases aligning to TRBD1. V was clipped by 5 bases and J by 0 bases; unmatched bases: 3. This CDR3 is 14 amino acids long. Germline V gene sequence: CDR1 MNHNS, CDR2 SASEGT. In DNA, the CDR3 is TGTGCCAGCAGTTCGACAGGGATGAACACTGAAGCTTTCTTT. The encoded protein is CASSSTGMNTEAFF.

CDR3 bases: TGTGCCAGCAGCTCACCCCAGGGCTCTGGGGCCAACGTCCTGACTTTC. It encodes CASSSPQGSGANVLTF. The rearrangement links TRBV7-9 to TRBJ2-6; weak D call: TRBD1 (5 bases). With 4 bases removed from V and 0 bases from J, the gap between germline ends came to 10 bases. Germline lookup yields CDR1 SEHNR and CDR2 FQNEAQ (reference sequence). The CDR3 totals 16 residues.

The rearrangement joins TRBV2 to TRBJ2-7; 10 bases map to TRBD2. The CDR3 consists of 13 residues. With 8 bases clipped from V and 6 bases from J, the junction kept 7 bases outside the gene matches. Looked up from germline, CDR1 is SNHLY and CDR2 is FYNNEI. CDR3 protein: CASAVEREGEQYF. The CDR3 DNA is TGTGCCAGCGCGGTGGAGCGGGAGGGCGAGCAGTACTTC. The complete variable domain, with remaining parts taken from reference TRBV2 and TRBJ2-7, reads EPEVTQTPSHQVTQMGQEVILRCVPISNHLYFYWYRQILGQKVEFLVSFYNNEISEKSEIFDDQFSVERPDGSNFTLKIRSTKLEDSAMYFCASAVEREGEQYFGPGTRLTVT.

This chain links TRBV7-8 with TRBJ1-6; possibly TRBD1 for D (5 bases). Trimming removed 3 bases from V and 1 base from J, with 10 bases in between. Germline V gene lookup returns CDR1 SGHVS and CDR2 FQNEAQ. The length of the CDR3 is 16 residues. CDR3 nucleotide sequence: TGTGCCAGCAGCTTCGGGGGGTTGTCCTATAATTCACCCCTCCACTTT. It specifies CASSFGGLSYNSPLHF.

CDR3 DNA sequence: TGTGCTAGTGGTTTCTCGGACAGGAAGTATGAAAAACTGTTTTTT. This sequence encodes CASGFSDRKYEKLFF. This chain uses TRBV12-5 with TRBJ1-4, with TRBD1 matching 7 bases. V gave up 3 bases and J gave up 6 bases; unmatched junction bases: 7. This CDR3 contains 15 residues. Germline CDR1 LGHNT, CDR2 FRNRAP.

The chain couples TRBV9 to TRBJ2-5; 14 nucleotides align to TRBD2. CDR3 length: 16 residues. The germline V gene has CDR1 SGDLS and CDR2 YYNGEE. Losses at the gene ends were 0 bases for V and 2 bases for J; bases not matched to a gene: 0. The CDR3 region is CASSVGTSGGQETQYF. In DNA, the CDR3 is TGTGCCAGCAGCGTAGGGACTAGCGGGGGGCAAGAGACCCAGTACTTC.

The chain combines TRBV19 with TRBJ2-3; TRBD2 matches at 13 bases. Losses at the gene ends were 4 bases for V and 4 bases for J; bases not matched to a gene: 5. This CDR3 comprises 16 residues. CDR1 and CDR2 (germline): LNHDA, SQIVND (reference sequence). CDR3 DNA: TGTGCCAGTAGTAGGACTAGCGGGGGAACCCCAGATACGCAGTATTTT. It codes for CASSRTSGGTPDTQYF.

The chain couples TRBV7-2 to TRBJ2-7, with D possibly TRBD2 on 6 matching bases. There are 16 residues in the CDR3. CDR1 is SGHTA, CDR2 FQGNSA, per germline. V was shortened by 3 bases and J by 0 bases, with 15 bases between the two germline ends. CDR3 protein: CASSFAGQPSSYEQYF. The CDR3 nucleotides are TGTGCCAGCAGCTTTGCGGGGCAGCCGAGCTCCTACGAGCAGTACTTC.

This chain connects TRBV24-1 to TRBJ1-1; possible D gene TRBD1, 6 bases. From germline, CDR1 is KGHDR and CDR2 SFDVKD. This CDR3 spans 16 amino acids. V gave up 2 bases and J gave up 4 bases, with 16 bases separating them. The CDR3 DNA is TGTGCCACCAGTGATTGGGGAGCCCCAGGGGCCACTGAAGCTTTCTTT. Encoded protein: CATSDWGAPGATEAFF.

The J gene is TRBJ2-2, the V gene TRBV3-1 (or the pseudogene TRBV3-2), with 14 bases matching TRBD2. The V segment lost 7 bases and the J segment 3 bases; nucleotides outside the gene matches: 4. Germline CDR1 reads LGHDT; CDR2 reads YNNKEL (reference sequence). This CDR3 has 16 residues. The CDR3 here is CASTRLAGGHTGELFF. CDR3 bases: TGTGCCAGCACTCGACTAGCGGGGGGGCACACCGGGGAGCTGTTTTTT.

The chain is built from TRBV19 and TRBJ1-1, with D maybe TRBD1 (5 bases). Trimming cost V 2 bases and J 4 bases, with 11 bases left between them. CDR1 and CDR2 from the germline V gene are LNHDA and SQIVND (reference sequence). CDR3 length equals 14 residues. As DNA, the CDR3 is TGTGCCAGTAGTATACAGGGAGGGAGCACTGAAGCTTTCTTT. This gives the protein CASSIQGGSTEAFF.

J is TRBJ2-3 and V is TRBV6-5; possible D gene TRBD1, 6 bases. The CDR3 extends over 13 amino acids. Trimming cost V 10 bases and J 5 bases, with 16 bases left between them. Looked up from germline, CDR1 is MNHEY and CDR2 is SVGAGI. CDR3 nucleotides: TGTGCCACCAAACAGGGAATTGTAGATACGCAGTATTTT. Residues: CATKQGIVDTQYF.

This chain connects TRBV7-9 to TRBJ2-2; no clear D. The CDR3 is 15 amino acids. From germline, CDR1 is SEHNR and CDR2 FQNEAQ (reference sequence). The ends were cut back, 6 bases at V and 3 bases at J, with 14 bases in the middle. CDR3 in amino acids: CASRVAKKDTGELFF. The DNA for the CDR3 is TGTGCCAGCAGGGTAGCCAAAAAGGACACCGGGGAGCTGTTTTTT.

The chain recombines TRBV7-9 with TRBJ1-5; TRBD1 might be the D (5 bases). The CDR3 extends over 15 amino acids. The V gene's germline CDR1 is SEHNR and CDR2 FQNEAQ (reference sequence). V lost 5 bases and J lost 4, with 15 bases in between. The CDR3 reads CASSLGEGRNQPQHF. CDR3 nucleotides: TGTGCCAGCAGCCTGGGGGAGGGGCGTAATCAGCCCCAGCATTTT. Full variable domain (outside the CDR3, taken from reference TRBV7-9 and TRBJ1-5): DTGVSQNPRHKITKRGQNVTFRCDPISEHNRLYWYRQTLGQGPEFLTYFQNEAQLEKSRLLSDRFSAERPKGSFSTLEIQRTEQGDSAMYLCASSLGEGRNQPQHFGDGTRLSIL.

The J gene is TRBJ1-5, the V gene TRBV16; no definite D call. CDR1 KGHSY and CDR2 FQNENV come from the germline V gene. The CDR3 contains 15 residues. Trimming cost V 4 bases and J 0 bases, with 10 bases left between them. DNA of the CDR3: TGTGCCAGCAGCCCGGACGGGGATAGCAATCAGCCCCAGCATTTT. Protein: CASSPDGDSNQPQHF.

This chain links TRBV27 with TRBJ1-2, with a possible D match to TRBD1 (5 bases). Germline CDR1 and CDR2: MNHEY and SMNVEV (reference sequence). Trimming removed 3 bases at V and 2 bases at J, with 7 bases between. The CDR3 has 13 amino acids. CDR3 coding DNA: TGTGCCAGCAGTTTTCCAGGGAACTATGGCTACACCTTC. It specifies CASSFPGNYGYTF.

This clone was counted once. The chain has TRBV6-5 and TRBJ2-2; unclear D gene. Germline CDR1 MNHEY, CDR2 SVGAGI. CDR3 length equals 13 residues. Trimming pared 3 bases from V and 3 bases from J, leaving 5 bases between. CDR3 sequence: CASSYRYTGELFF. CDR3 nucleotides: TGTGCCAGCAGTTATAGATACACCGGGGAGCTGTTTTTT.

This CDR3 reads CASSWTGESEQYF. The CDR3 coding sequence is TGTGCCAGTAGCTGGACAGGGGAGAGCGAGCAGTACTTC. The chain is built from TRBV19 and TRBJ2-7; TRBD1 matches 9 bases. Germline assignment: CDR1 LNHDA and CDR2 SQIVND (reference sequence). J lost 6 bases, V lost 6 bases, and 6 bases had no gene match. This CDR3 is 13 amino acids long.

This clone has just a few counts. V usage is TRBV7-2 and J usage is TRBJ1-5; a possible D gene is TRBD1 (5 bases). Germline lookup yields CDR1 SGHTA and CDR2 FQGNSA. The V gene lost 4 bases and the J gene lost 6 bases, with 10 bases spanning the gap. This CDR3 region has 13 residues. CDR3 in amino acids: CASSYAQGQPQHF. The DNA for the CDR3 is TGTGCCAGCAGCTACGCCCAGGGTCAGCCCCAGCATTTT.